The sequence of this TCR beta chain was determined in a study of cytomegalovirus exposure and HLA in healthy donors. The PCR was carried out with 60 Vbeta primers and 13 Jbeta primers. The data were produced by immunoSEQ multiplex PCR, yet TCRdb's version contains in-frame clones alone and is incomplete. The table lists 45,000 to 65,000 clones, approximately 80% of them singletons. With 2 bases removed from V and 4 bases from J, the gap between germline ends came to 13 bases. CDR3 length: 14 amino acids. The germline V gene has CDR1 SGHRS and CDR2 YFSETQ. The chain joins TRBV5-1 to TRBJ2-7; tentatively, D is TRBD2 (5 bases). Sequenced input: PBMCs. The receptor was isolated from a woman in her forties in good health and CMV-seropositive. The CDR3 is CASSLLDGGYEQYF. Written as DNA, the CDR3 is TGCGCCAGCAGCTTATTGGACGGAGGATACGAGCAGTACTTC.